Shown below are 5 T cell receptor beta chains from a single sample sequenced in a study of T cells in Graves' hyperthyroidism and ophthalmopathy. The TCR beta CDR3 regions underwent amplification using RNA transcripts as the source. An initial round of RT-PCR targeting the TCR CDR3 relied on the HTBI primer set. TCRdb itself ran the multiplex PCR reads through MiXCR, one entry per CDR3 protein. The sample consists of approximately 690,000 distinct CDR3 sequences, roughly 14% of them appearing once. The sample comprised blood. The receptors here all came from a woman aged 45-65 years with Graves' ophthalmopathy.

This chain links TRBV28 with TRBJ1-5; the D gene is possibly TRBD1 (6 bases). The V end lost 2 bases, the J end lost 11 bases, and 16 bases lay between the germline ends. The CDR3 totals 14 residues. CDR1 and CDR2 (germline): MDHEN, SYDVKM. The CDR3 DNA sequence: TGTGCCAGCAGTTTAAGGGGGGACATTGGAACCCAGCATTTT. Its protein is CASSLRGDIGTQHF.

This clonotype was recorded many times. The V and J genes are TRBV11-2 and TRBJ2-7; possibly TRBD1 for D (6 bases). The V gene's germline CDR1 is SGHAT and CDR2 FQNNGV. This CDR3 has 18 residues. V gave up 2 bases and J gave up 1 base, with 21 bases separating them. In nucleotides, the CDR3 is TGTGCCAGCAGCTTAATATCCCGAGGCAGGGGAGATTCCTACGAGCAGTACTTC. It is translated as CASSLISRGRGDSYEQYF.

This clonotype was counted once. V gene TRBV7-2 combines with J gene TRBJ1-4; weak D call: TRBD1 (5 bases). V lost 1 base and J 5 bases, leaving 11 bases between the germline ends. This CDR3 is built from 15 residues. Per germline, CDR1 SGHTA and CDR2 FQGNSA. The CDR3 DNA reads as TGTGCCAGCAGCTTAGGACAGATAAAAAATGAAAAACTGTTTTTT. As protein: CASSLGQIKNEKLFF.

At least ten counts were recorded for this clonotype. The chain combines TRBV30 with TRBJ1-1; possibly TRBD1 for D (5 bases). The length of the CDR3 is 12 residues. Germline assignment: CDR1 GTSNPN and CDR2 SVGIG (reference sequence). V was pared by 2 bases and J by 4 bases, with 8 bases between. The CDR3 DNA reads TGTGCCTGGAGTCAGGGTCGCACTGAAGCTTTCTTT. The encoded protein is CAWSQGRTEAFF. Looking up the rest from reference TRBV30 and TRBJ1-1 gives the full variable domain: SQTIHQWPATLVQPVGSPLSLECTVEGTSNPNLYWYRQAAGRGLQLLFYSVGIGQISSEVPQNLSASRPQDRQFILSSKKLLLSDSGFYLCAWSQGRTEAFFGQGTRLTVV.

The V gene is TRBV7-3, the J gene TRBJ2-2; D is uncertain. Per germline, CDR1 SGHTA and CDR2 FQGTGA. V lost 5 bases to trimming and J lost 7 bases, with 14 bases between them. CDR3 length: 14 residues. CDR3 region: CASSPARSVGELFF. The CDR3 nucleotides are TGTGCCAGCAGCCCAGCTAGGTCGGTCGGGGAGCTGTTTTTT. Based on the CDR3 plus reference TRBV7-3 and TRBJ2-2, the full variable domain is GAGVSQTPSNKVTEKGKYVELRCDPISGHTALYWYRQSLGQGPEFLIYFQGTGAADDSGLPNDRFFAVRPEGSVSTLKIQRTERGDSAVYLCASSPARSVGELFFGEGSRLTVL.